The following is a T cell receptor beta chain sequence with its context. This clonotype has at least ten counts. Its antigen remains unidentified. Base qualities are not provided; no much larger clone lies one nucleotide away. This sample is part of a study of CD8+CD57+ T cells in acquired aplastic anemia (dated by TCRdb to the late 2010s). For the wider study: Extracted DNA from sorted CD4+ and CD8+ cells averaged around 3.3 ug, ranging from about 0.2 to 30 ug. CD8+CD57+ expansion was defined as a frequency above the mean frequency observed in healthy subjects.

TCR beta VDJ combination and CDR3 sequence profiling used genomic DNA as the template. An Illumina HiSeq 2000 was used for TCR repertoire sequencing. On the authors' methods: TRBV/TRBJ rearrangement plots, CDR3 size and DJ length profiles, and Simpson's diversity index were used to assess repertoires. Whichever DNA sequence was most abundant in the deep sequencing data was defined as the immunodominant clone. CDR3 amino acid sequences were screened for sharing across subjects and compared with published repertoires and the VDJdb database. In-frame beta chains were kept once TCRdb had trimmed the public reads at Q25 with fastp and called clones with MiXCR. For every CDR3 protein sequence, its rows merge into one entry that carries the most common genes and DNA. TCRdb's processing, not the authors', yielded these V and J calls. The sample table records roughly 150,000 distinct CDR3 sequences; around 43% of these occur just once. 2.5% to 3.5% of the sample goes to the ten largest clones.

The germline V gene (reference sequence) sets CDR1 to DFQATT and CDR2 to SNEGSKA. The germline V and J ends show losses of 2 bases and 7 bases respectively, and no gene match explains 5 bases of the junction. There are 14 amino acids in the CDR3, from cysteine to phenylalanine inclusive. The entry retains the CDR3 DNA only, 42 bases that are in frame from base 1. Findings and caveats that apply to the study as a whole: Although roughly 29 CD8+ CDR3 sequences were shared by patients and controls, these sequences appeared highly expressed in patients and within the immunodominant clones of patients. CD8+ Simpson's diversity did not differ significantly between patients and healthy controls (P=0.060).

Flow cytometry had shown CD8+CD57+ cell expansion in the patients selected for sequencing. Every patient had a diagnosis of severe acquired aplastic anemia based on International Study of Aplastic Anemia and Agranulocytosis and Camitta criteria. Patients had received no therapy at the time of blood sampling. In the study, sorted CD4+ and CD8+ blood T cells from patients with severe aplastic anemia and from healthy subjects underwent deep sequencing of TCR repertoires. Patients were enrolled under clinicaltrials.gov protocols 00001620, 01623167, 00001397, 00071045, 00081523 and 00961064 in the USA. Ficoll-Paque density gradient centrifugation was used to isolate peripheral blood mononuclear cells. Before DNA extraction, CD4+ and CD8+ T cells were sorted by FACS or by magnetic beads.

The chain was built from TRBV20-1 and TRBJ2-2; a stretch of 9 junction bases matches TRBD2. Sequencing input: sorted CD4+, CD8+, or CD8+CD57+ T cells (not recorded which) from PBMCs. The receptor was isolated from a human donor with aplastic anemia. The bases read TGCAGTGCTAGACGGGTAGCGGGAGACGGGGAGCTGTTTTTT. It is translated as CSARRVAGDGELFF.